The sequence of this TCR beta chain was determined in a study of blood T cell repertoires in COVID-19. Original data processing: Reference gene primer amplification gave nucleated cell count estimates. TCRdb's table, derived via immunoSEQ multiplex PCR, lists solely in-frame clones and lacks some. V, J and clone size are taken as reported in that table, and D and trimming were inferred from the DNA itself. The sample lists under 300,000 clones; roughly 85% were seen once. Sequences were obtained from peripheral blood. The receptor comes from a human donor in a cohort sampled during active COVID-19.

CDR3 in DNA: TGTGCCAGTAGTCTCCTTCCGAGCAGGGCAGATACGCAGTATTTT. This translates into CASSLLPSRADTQYF. V usage is TRBV19 and J usage is TRBJ2-3; tentatively, D is TRBD1 (5 bases). The CDR3 contains 15 residues. Germline values: CDR1 LNHDA, CDR2 SQIVND (reference sequence). Trimming removed 5 bases at V and 4 bases at J, with 16 bases between.